The 18 T cell receptor beta chains below all came from one sample that was sequenced in a study of OX40 agonist ivuxolimab in advanced cancers. Generated by immunoSEQ multiplex PCR, the TCRdb table keeps only in-frame clones and is missing some. This sample carries 65,000 to 80,000 clones, approximately 91% of them seen once, and the ten largest clones take 10% to 15%. This sample comprised CD4+ or CD8+ T cells sorted from blood, obtained in a trial of the OX40 agonist ivuxolimab. These receptors all stem from an adult with an advanced solid tumor such as melanoma, head and neck, liver or kidney cancer.

The chain uses TRBV5-6 and TRBJ1-4, with D possibly being TRBD1 (5 bases). CDR3 length equals 15 residues. V was trimmed by 3 bases and J by 7 bases, leaving 16 bases between them. Germline V gene data show CDR1 as SGHDT and CDR2 as YYEEEE. The CDR3 loop reads CASSCEGNRTEKLFF. The CDR3, as DNA: TGTGCCAGCAGCTGCGAAGGTAACAGGACTGAAAAACTGTTTTTT.

The V and J genes are TRBV7-6 and TRBJ2-3; D remains unclear. V was clipped by 0 bases and J by 5 bases, with 0 bases between them. The CDR3 covers 11 residues. From germline, CDR1 is SGHVS and CDR2 FNYEAQ. This CDR3 reads CASSLADTQYF. The CDR3 DNA is TGTGCCAGCAGCTTAGCAGATACGCAGTATTTT.

This clone was seen a handful of times. The V call is TRBV29-1, the J call TRBJ2-1; D is ambiguous. Germline CDR1 and CDR2: SQVTM and ANQGSEA. V shed 3 bases and J shed 5 bases, with 8 bases lying between them. CDR3 length: 12 amino acids. The CDR3, as DNA: TGCAGCGTTGAGTGGAGTAACAATGAGCAGTTCTTC. Encoded protein: CSVEWSNNEQFF.

V usage is TRBV7-9 and J usage is TRBJ2-7; weak D call: TRBD1 (5 bases). The CDR3 covers 13 residues. Trimming left V 4 bases short and J 2 bases short, with 9 bases between. Per germline, CDR1 SEHNR and CDR2 FQNEAQ (reference sequence). The CDR3 region is CASSSTTAYEQYF. CDR3 DNA: TGTGCCAGCAGCTCAACGACAGCCTACGAGCAGTACTTC.

The chain employs TRBV14 and TRBJ2-7; possibly TRBD2 for D (6 bases). Germline V gene data show CDR1 as SGHDN and CDR2 as FVKESK. There are 14 residues in the CDR3. V lost 7 bases and J 2 bases, leaving 15 bases between the germline ends. The CDR3 region has the DNA TGTGCCAGCACCCTTGGGACTGGGGCCTACGAGCAGTACTTC. Amino acids: CASTLGTGAYEQYF.

This chain joins TRBV28 and TRBJ1-4; unclear D gene. This CDR3 is built from 12 residues. CDR1 is MDHEN and CDR2 is SYDVKM in the germline V gene. Trimming stripped 11 bases from V and 1 base from J, with 8 bases between. The CDR3: CASKVTNEKLFF. CDR3 DNA: TGTGCCTCTAAAGTAACTAATGAAAAACTGTTTTTT.

The V call is TRBV6-5, the J call TRBJ2-5, with D tentatively TRBD1 (6 bases). CDR1 is MNHEY, CDR2 SVGAGI, per germline. The CDR3 length is 13 residues. Trimming removed 6 bases at V and 4 bases at J, with 12 bases between. This chain's CDR3 is CASSQGWGETQYF. CDR3 bases: TGTGCCAGCAGCCAGGGGTGGGGAGAGACCCAGTACTTC.

This clone was seen only once. The rearrangement uses TRBV29-1 and TRBJ2-2; 7 positions agree with TRBD1. Losses at the gene ends were 0 bases for V and 0 bases for J; bases not matched to a gene: 4. CDR3 length equals 16 residues. The germline CDR1 and CDR2 sequences are SQVTM and ANQGSEA. CDR3 DNA sequence: TGCAGCGTTGAAGATCAGGGACAGACGAACACCGGGGAGCTGTTTTTT. This encodes CSVEDQGQTNTGELFF.

This chain uses TRBV9 with TRBJ2-5; unclear D gene. The CDR3 contains 12 residues. V was cut by 0 bases and J by 3 bases, with 3 bases left in between. The V gene's germline CDR1 is SGDLS and CDR2 YYNGEE. CDR3 sequence: CASSVGEETQYF. As DNA, the CDR3 is TGTGCCAGCAGCGTAGGCGAAGAGACCCAGTACTTC.

The V call is TRBV19, the J call TRBJ2-6, with a possible D match to TRBD2 (5 bases). CDR3 length equals 14 residues. The germline V gene has CDR1 LNHDA and CDR2 SQIVND (reference sequence). V lost 7 bases and J 4 bases, leaving 11 bases between the germline ends. CDR3 region: CASKPEAGANVLTF. In DNA form, the CDR3 reads TGTGCCAGTAAGCCGGAGGCCGGGGCCAACGTCCTGACTTTC.

This sequence joins TRBV4-2 and TRBJ2-3, with 12 bases that match TRBD2. Germline values: CDR1 LGHNA, CDR2 YNFKEQ. The V segment lost 3 bases and the J segment 0 bases; nucleotides outside the gene matches: 7. CDR3 size: 18 residues. The CDR3 sequence is CASSHRLAGDTSTDTQYF. The CDR3 region has the DNA TGTGCCAGCAGCCACCGACTAGCGGGGGATACTAGCACAGATACGCAGTATTTT.

Only one count was recorded for this clone. CDR3 in amino acids: CASSPLNVGGGYTF. The CDR3 nucleotides read TGCGCCAGCAGCCCGCTAAACGTAGGGGGCGGCTACACCTTC. The chain combines TRBV4-1 with TRBJ1-2, with 7 bases aligning to TRBD1. The CDR3 has 14 amino acids. Germline V gene sequence: CDR1 MGHRA, CDR2 YSYEKL. With V trimmed by 4 bases and J by 8 bases, 10 bases remained unmatched.

This rearrangement joins TRBV11-2 to TRBJ2-2; a weak D match, TRBD2 (5 bases). The CDR3 has 16 amino acids. CDR1 and CDR2 from the germline V gene are SGHAT and FQNNGV. V gave up 0 bases and J gave up 1 base, with 9 bases separating them. CDR3 residues: CASSLEYGVNTGELFF. DNA for the CDR3: TGTGCCAGCAGCTTAGAGTACGGGGTGAACACCGGGGAGCTGTTTTTT.

The rearrangement joins TRBV28 to TRBJ1-2; D is unresolved. CDR1 and CDR2 (germline): MDHEN, SYDVKM. V was shortened by 3 bases and J by 0 bases, with 8 bases between the two germline ends. The CDR3 contains 14 residues. Here the CDR3 DNA reads TGTGCCAGCAGTTTTCATAGGGCTAACTATGGCTACACCTTC. It codes for CASSFHRANYGYTF.

The chain combines TRBV9 with TRBJ2-5; 7 bases line up with TRBD1. Germline V CDR1 and CDR2: SGDLS, YYNGEE. The CDR3 length is 15 residues. J lost 3 bases, V lost 0 bases, and 5 bases had no gene match. CDR3 in amino acids: CASSVAPDRKETQYF. Written as DNA, the CDR3 is TGTGCCAGCAGCGTAGCCCCGGACAGGAAAGAGACCCAGTACTTC.

This clone was counted between two and nine times. The chain recombines TRBV5-1 with TRBJ1-1; D is undetermined. Deletions cut 1 base from V and 2 bases from J, with 15 bases between. CDR3 length equals 16 residues. CDR1 SGHRS and CDR2 YFSETQ come from the germline V gene. CDR3 protein: CASSLSGERVNTEAFF. The CDR3 DNA reads TGCGCCAGCAGCTTGAGTGGCGAGAGGGTTAACACTGAAGCTTTCTTT.

The rearrangement joins TRBV6-5 to TRBJ2-7; no definite D call. The CDR3 extends over 16 amino acids. The V end lost 0 bases, the J end lost 0 bases, and 12 bases lay between the germline ends. The germline CDR1 and CDR2 sequences are MNHEY and SVGAGI. The CDR3 DNA is TGTGCCAGCAGTTACTCATCCACCGCCAGCTCCTACGAGCAGTACTTC. Translated, it gives CASSYSSTASSYEQYF.

The V and J genes are TRBV6-4 and TRBJ2-3; 8 positions agree with TRBD1. Germline V gene lookup returns CDR1 MRHNA and CDR2 SNTAGT. After removal of 0 bases from V and 6 bases from J, the junction contained 5 bases not matched to a gene. This CDR3 is built from 15 residues. The CDR3 sequence is CASSDSSGGVDTQYF. DNA of the CDR3: TGTGCCAGCAGTGACTCATCAGGGGGCGTTGATACGCAGTATTTT.